The sample holds a few counts of the clone carrying this T cell receptor (beta chain). The antigen remains unidentified. Amplification yielded TCR beta CDR3 regions, with RNA transcripts as the source. HTBI primers were employed in a first-round RT-PCR of the TCR CDR3. Each CDR3 protein gets one entry after TCRdb re-called the multiplex PCR reads with MiXCR. The sample includes around 540,000 distinct CDR3 sequences, about half of them seen just once. Germline CDR1 reads SGHVS; CDR2 reads FQNEAQ. There are 15 residues in the CDR3. The J segment lost 3 bases and the V segment lost 5 bases, leaving 7 bases of the junction unmatched. This sample was included in a study of T cells in Graves' hyperthyroidism and ophthalmopathy. Based on clinical symptoms, serum thyroxine and TRAb, thyroid ultrasound and orbital computed tomography, diagnoses were reached. Study-level points and caveats: Before onset, ophthalmopathy was predicted by the model a median approximately 6.5 months earlier.

Sample: peripheral blood or thyroid tissue (not recorded which). This rearrangement joins TRBV7-8 to TRBJ2-7; 10 nucleotides match TRBD1. This TCR was recovered from a woman aged 18-30 years with Graves' hyperthyroidism. CDR3 DNA: TGTGCCAGCAGCCAATTTCGGACAGGGGGCTACGAGCAGTACTTC. Its translation is CASSQFRTGGYEQYF.